These 25 T cell receptor beta chains were all obtained from the same sample, sequenced in a study of blood T cell repertoires in COVID-19. TCRdb keeps only in-frame clones here, not all; method: immunoSEQ multiplex PCR. The table includes around 250,000 clones, around 80% detected once. The sample consisted of PBMCs or T cells enriched from blood (not recorded which). These receptors were taken from a man aged 30 to 39 with acute COVID-19.

The chain carries TRBV27 and TRBJ1-5; the match to TRBD1 covers 7 bases. The CDR3 spans 14 residues. CDR1 MNHEY and CDR2 SMNVEV come from the germline V gene (reference sequence). Germline trimming cut 2 bases from V and 4 bases from J; bases unmatched to any gene: 2. The DNA for the CDR3 is TGTGCCAGCAGTTTACAGGGGGGTAATCAGCCCCAGCATTTT. It yields the protein CASSLQGGNQPQHF.

The chain recombines TRBV5-1 with TRBJ1-2; a possible D gene is TRBD1 (6 bases). Germline V lookup: CDR1 SGHRS, CDR2 YFSETQ. The V and J ends lost 4 bases and 4 bases respectively, with 14 bases between them. This CDR3 has 14 amino acids. In DNA, the CDR3 is TGCGCCAGCAGCGGAGGACAGCTAGTCTATGGCTACACCTTC. Amino acids: CASSGGQLVYGYTF. The full variable domain, rest sourced from reference TRBV5-1 and TRBJ1-2, is KAGVTQTPRYLIKTRGQQVTLSCSPISGHRSVSWYQQTPGQGLQFLFEYFSETQRNKGNFPGRFSGRQFSNSRSEMNVSTLELGDSALYLCASSGGQLVYGYTFGSGTRLTVV.

J is TRBJ2-5 and V is TRBV14; D remains unclear. V lost 1 base, J lost 0 bases, and 3 bases lay in between. Germline V gives CDR1 SGHDN, CDR2 FVKESK. CDR3 size: 13 residues. The CDR3 spells CASSQAYQETQYF. The DNA for the CDR3 is TGTGCCAGCAGCCAAGCGTACCAAGAGACCCAGTACTTC.

V usage is TRBV9 and J usage is TRBJ2-3; TRBD2 matches 9 bases. V lost 3 bases and J lost 4; bases outside the gene matches: 15. The CDR3 loop spans 18 amino acids. Per the germline V gene, CDR1 is SGDLS and CDR2 is YYNGEE. DNA for the CDR3: TGTGCCAGCAGCGAGACCCCCCCCATGAGCGGGAGGTCAGATACGCAGTATTTT. Residues: CASSETPPMSGRSDTQYF.

This clone is a singleton in its sample. The V and J genes are TRBV6-5 and TRBJ1-2; perhaps TRBD1 as D (6 bases). Germline assignment: CDR1 MNHEY and CDR2 SVGAGI. The V end lost 8 bases, the J end lost 6 bases, and 13 bases lay between the germline ends. The CDR3 contains 12 residues. DNA of the CDR3: TGTGCCAGCGCCCGGACAGCTGATGGCTACACCTTC. It is translated as CASARTADGYTF.

The CDR3 DNA is TGTGCCAGCAGCCACGGGACAGTAGCAGCCTACGAGCAGTACGTC. It yields the protein CASSHGTVAAYEQYV. The chain links TRBV7-2 to TRBJ2-7; 7 bases are a match to TRBD1. The CDR3 consists of 15 residues. The junction had 9 bases not matched to a gene; V was cut back by 5 bases and J by 2 bases. Germline assignment: CDR1 SGHTA and CDR2 FQGNSA.

This chain uses TRBV6-2 or TRBV6-3 with TRBJ2-2, with 14 bases fitting TRBD2. CDR3 length: 19 residues. The V segment lost 6 bases and the J segment 6 bases; nucleotides outside the gene matches: 15. Germline CDR1 reads MNHEY; CDR2 reads SVGEGT. The CDR3 DNA is TGTGCCAGCAGCCCGACACCGGGGACTAGCGGGAGTCGGTCCGGGGAGCTGTTTTTT. This codes for CASSPTPGTSGSRSGELFF.

The gene calls are TRBV6-4 and TRBJ2-7; 10 positions agree with TRBD1. The CDR3 extends over 14 amino acids. V trimming: 10 bases; J trimming: 12 bases; junction bases outside the gene matches: 18. Germline assignment: CDR1 MRHNA and CDR2 SNTAGT. The CDR3 loop reads CATTRDRGVWCRYV. Here the CDR3 DNA reads TGTGCCACGACCCGGGACAGGGGTGTTTGGTGTCGGTACGTC.

The gene calls are TRBV19 and TRBJ1-4, with TRBD1 matching 9 bases. Losses at the gene ends were 9 bases for V and 1 base for J; bases not matched to a gene: 3. Germline V CDR1 and CDR2: LNHDA, SQIVND (reference sequence). This CDR3 spans 14 amino acids. CDR3 sequence: CASGQGLTNEKLFF. CDR3 nucleotides: TGTGCCAGCGGACAGGGGTTAACTAATGAAAAACTGTTTTTT.

The genes are TRBV5-4 and TRBJ2-1, with a weak D call TRBD1 (6 bases). V lost 4 bases, J lost 4 bases, and 15 bases lay in between. Germline CDR1 reads SGHNT; CDR2 reads YYREEE (reference sequence). This CDR3 has 15 amino acids. The CDR3 loop reads CASSNDRIRYNEQFF. The CDR3 nucleotides are TGTGCCAGCAGCAATGACAGGATCAGGTACAATGAGCAGTTCTTC.

This clone was found a few times. V gene TRBV10-1 combines with J gene TRBJ2-7; possibly TRBD2 for D (6 bases). The CDR3 sequence is 14 residues long. Per germline, CDR1 WNHNN and CDR2 SYGVQD (reference sequence). V dropped 4 bases and J dropped 4 bases, with 14 bases sitting between them. The CDR3 loop is CASSGAGFSYEQYV. Here the CDR3 DNA reads TGCGCCAGCAGTGGAGCGGGTTTCTCTTACGAGCAGTACGTC.

As regards this clone: Other DNA sequences in this specimen translate into the identical CDR3. This chain uses TRBV15 with TRBJ2-3; D unresolved. Trimming stripped 0 bases from V and 5 bases from J, with 6 bases between. Germline loops: CDR1 LNHNV, CDR2 YYDKDF (reference sequence). This CDR3 comprises 13 residues. The CDR3 DNA is TGTGCCACCAGCAGAGATCGGGTAGATACGCAGTATTTT. Protein product: CATSRDRVDTQYF.

V and J are TRBV13 and TRBJ2-2; 7 bases are shared with TRBD1. V lost 5 bases and J lost 5; bases outside the gene matches: 8. This CDR3 region has 15 residues. Germline CDR1 reads PRHDT; CDR2 reads FYEKMQ (reference sequence). The CDR3 loop reads CASSRGQTGTGELFF. The CDR3 nucleotides are TGTGCCAGCAGCCGGGGACAGACGGGAACCGGGGAGCTGTTTTTT.

The chain combines TRBV11-2 with TRBJ2-7, with 14 bases lining up with TRBD2. Germline CDR1 SGHAT, CDR2 FQNNGV. CDR3 length: 13 residues. CDR3 nucleotides: TGTGCCAGCAGCTTCGGGACTAGCGGGAGTATGGACGTC. Encoded protein: CASSFGTSGSMDV.

The chain couples TRBV7-9 to TRBJ2-6, with D possibly matching TRBD1 (7 bases). This CDR3 contains 17 residues. CDR1 and CDR2 (germline): SEHNR, FQNEAQ (reference sequence). With 4 bases removed from V and 0 bases from J, the gap between germline ends came to 13 bases. The CDR3: CASSSGGLSSGANVLTF. Written as DNA, the CDR3 is TGTGCCAGCAGCTCAGGGGGGCTCAGCTCTGGGGCCAACGTCCTGACTTTC.

In its sample, this clone was seen a few times. The rearrangement links TRBV11-2 to TRBJ1-1; D not resolved. This CDR3 is built from 15 residues. The V gene lost 3 bases and the J gene lost 2 bases, with 13 bases spanning the gap. Germline V lookup: CDR1 SGHAT, CDR2 FQNNGV. CDR3 residues: CASSFSPGGNTEAFF. The DNA of the CDR3 is TGTGCCAGCAGCTTCAGTCCGGGAGGTAACACTGAAGCTTTCTTT. The full variable domain, its missing parts supplied by reference TRBV11-2 and TRBJ1-1, is EAGVAQSPRYKIIEKRQSVAFWCNPISGHATLYWYQQILGQGPKLLIQFQNNGVVDDSQLPKDRFSAERLKGVDSTLKIQPAKLEDSAVYLCASSFSPGGNTEAFFGQGTRLTVV.

V is TRBV11-3 and J is TRBJ1-3, with 7 bases matching TRBD1. With 5 bases clipped from V and 4 bases from J, the junction kept 14 bases outside the gene matches. The CDR3 has 17 residues. Germline V lookup: CDR1 SGHNT, CDR2 YENEEA. Written as DNA, the CDR3 is TGTGCCAGCAGCCAGCAGACAGGGAAGCTCGCCGGAAACACCATATATTTT. Translation: CASSQQTGKLAGNTIYF.

V and J are TRBV6-1 and TRBJ2-5; weak D call: TRBD2 (5 bases). From germline, CDR1 is MNHNS and CDR2 SASEGT. Trimming removed 6 bases at V and 4 bases at J, with 9 bases between. The CDR3 loop spans 12 amino acids. CDR3 sequence (DNA): TGTGCCAGCAGGGATCGGGGAGAGACCCAGTACTTC. Translation gives CASRDRGETQYF.

The chain carries TRBV19 and TRBJ1-2, with 9 nucleotides matching TRBD1. The junction had 3 bases not matched to a gene; V was cut back by 3 bases and J by 1 base. This CDR3 region has 15 residues. Germline CDR1 is LNHDA and CDR2 is SQIVND (reference sequence). The CDR3 coding sequence is TGTGCCAGTAGTATTTCGGGACAGGGTAACTATGGCTACACCTTC. Amino acid sequence: CASSISGQGNYGYTF.

This clone was observed once. This sequence joins TRBV6-2 or TRBV6-3 and TRBJ2-1; 7 nucleotides agree with TRBD2. The J segment lost 9 bases and the V segment lost 5 bases, leaving 10 bases of the junction unmatched. Per the germline V gene, CDR1 is MNHEY and CDR2 is SVGEGT. The CDR3 runs to 14 residues. CDR3 DNA: TGTGCCAGCAGTCATAGCGGGCGGGGGTTTGAGCAGTTCTTC. This gives the protein CASSHSGRGFEQFF.

This clone has a handful of counts. The V call is TRBV29-1, the J call TRBJ1-2; TRBD1 aligns across 8 bases. V lost 7 bases and J lost 6; bases outside the gene matches: 10. Germline CDR1 reads SQVTM; CDR2 reads ANQGSEA. The CDR3 is 13 amino acids. The CDR3 nucleotides read TGCAGCGCCAGAGCCGGGACAGGCCATGGCTACACCTTC. Translating gives CSARAGTGHGYTF.

This chain connects TRBV6-5 to TRBJ1-6; a possible D gene is TRBD1 (5 bases). This CDR3 region has 13 residues. Germline V gene data show CDR1 as MNHEY and CDR2 as SVGAGI. Trimming stripped 10 bases from V and 7 bases from J, with 14 bases between. In DNA form, the CDR3 reads TGTGCCACCCTCAGAAACAGGAATTCACCCCTCCACTTT. This encodes CATLRNRNSPLHF.

This chain uses TRBV24-1 with TRBJ2-5; 8 positions match TRBD1. Germline CDR1 reads KGHDR; CDR2 reads SFDVKD. CDR3 length: 16 residues. The trim removed 3 bases at V and 6 bases at J, leaving 11 bases unmatched. The CDR3: CATSDPGQGGRQTQYF. As DNA, the CDR3 is TGTGCCACCAGTGATCCCGGACAGGGTGGTAGGCAGACCCAGTACTTC.

The rearrangement uses TRBV10-2 and TRBJ2-7; 9 bases fit TRBD2. The CDR3 has 15 residues. The trim removed 7 bases at V and 2 bases at J, leaving 9 bases unmatched. Germline V gives CDR1 WSHSY, CDR2 SAAADI. CDR3 nucleotide sequence: TGCGCCAGCACCCCGTCAGTAGCGGGGGCCTACGAGCAGTACGTC. This sequence encodes CASTPSVAGAYEQYV.

The table lists this clone with a count of one. The rearrangement joins TRBV24-1 to TRBJ2-2; 7 nucleotides align to TRBD2. V lost 6 bases and J lost 6; bases outside the gene matches: 9. Looked up from germline, CDR1 is KGHDR and CDR2 is SFDVKD. The CDR3 sequence is 15 residues long. DNA of the CDR3: TGTGCCACCAGTAAACGGCGGGAGATCCCCGGGGAGCTGTTTTTT. As protein: CATSKRREIPGELFF.